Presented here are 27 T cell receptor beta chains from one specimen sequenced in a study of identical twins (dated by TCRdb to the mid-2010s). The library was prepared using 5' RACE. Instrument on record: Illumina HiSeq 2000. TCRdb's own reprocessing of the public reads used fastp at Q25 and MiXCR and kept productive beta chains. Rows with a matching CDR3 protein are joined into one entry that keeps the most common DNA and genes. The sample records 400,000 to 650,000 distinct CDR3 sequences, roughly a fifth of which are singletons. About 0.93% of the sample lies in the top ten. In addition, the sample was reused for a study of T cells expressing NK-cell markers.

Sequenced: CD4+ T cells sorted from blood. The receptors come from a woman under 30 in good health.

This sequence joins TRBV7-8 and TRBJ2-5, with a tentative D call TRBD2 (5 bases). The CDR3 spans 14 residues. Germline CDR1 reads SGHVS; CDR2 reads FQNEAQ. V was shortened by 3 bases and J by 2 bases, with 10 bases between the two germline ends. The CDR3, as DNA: TGTGCCAGCAGCTTGTCGGACTTTCAAGAGACCCAGTACTTC. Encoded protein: CASSLSDFQETQYF.

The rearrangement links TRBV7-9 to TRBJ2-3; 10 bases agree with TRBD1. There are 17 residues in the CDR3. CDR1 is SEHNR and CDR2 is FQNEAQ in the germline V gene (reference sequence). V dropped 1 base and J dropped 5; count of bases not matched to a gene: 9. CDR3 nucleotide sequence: TGTGCCAGCAGCTTAGGAGTGACAGGGGGCTACGGAGATACGCAGTATTTT. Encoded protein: CASSLGVTGGYGDTQYF.

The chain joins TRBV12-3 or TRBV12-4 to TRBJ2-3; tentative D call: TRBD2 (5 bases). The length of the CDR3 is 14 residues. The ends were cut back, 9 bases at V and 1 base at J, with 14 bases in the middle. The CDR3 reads CASGSRLGTDTQYF. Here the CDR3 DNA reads TGTGCCAGTGGGAGCCGGTTAGGCACAGATACGCAGTATTTT.

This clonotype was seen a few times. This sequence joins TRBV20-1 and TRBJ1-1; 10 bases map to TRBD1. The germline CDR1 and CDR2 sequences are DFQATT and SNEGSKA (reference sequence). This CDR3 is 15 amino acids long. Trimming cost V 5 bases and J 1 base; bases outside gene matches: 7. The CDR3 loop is CSARAWDRGNTEAFF. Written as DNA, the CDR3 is TGCAGTGCTCGCGCATGGGACAGGGGGAACACTGAAGCTTTCTTT.

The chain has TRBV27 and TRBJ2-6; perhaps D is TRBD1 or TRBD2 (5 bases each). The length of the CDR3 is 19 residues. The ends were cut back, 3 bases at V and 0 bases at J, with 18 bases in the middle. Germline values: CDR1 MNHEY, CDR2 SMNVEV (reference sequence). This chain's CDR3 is CASSFYLRDGYSGANVLTF. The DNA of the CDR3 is TGTGCCAGCAGTTTTTATCTGAGGGACGGGTACTCTGGGGCCAACGTCCTGACTTTC.

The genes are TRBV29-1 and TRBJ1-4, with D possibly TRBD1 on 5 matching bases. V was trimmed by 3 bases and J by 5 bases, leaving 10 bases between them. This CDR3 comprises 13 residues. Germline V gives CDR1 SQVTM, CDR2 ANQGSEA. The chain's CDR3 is CSVDAGRNEKLFF. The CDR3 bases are TGCAGCGTTGATGCAGGGAGAAATGAAAAACTGTTTTTT.

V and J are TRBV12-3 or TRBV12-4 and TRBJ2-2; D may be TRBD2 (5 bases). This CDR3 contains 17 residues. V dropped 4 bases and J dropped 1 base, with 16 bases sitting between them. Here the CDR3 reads CASSSSLGSENTGELFF. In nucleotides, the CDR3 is TGTGCCAGCAGTTCAAGTTTGGGTAGCGAGAACACCGGGGAGCTGTTTTTT.

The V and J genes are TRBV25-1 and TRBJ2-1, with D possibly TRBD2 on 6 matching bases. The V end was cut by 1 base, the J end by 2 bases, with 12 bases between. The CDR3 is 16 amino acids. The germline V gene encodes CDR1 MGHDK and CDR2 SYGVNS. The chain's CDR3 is CASSELYSGAYNEQFF. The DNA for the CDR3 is TGTGCCAGCAGTGAATTATATAGCGGTGCCTACAATGAGCAGTTCTTC.

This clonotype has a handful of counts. CDR3 sequence reads: CSAPNTGRLNTEAFF. Written as DNA, the CDR3 is TGCAGTGCCCCCAACACCGGCCGGCTGAACACTGAAGCTTTCTTT. The rearrangement uses TRBV20-1 and TRBJ1-1; D is unclear. This CDR3 region has 15 residues. The germline V gene encodes CDR1 DFQATT and CDR2 SNEGSKA (reference sequence). V lost 6 bases and J 0 bases, leaving 17 bases between the germline ends.

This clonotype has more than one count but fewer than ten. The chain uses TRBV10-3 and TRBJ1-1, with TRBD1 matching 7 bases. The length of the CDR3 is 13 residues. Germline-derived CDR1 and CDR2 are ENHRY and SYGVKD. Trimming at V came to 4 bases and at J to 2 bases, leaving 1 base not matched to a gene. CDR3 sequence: CAISGQGNTEAFF. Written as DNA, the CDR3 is TGTGCCATCAGTGGACAGGGAAACACTGAAGCTTTCTTT.

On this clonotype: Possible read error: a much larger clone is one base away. CDR3 loop: CSAGGQITGELFF. In DNA form, the CDR3 reads TGCAGTGCTGGGGGTCAGATCACCGGGGAGCTGTTTTTT. The chain uses TRBV20-1 and TRBJ2-2, with D tentatively TRBD1 or TRBD2 (5 bases each). Germline CDR1 DFQATT, CDR2 SNEGSKA (reference sequence). V lost 5 bases, J lost 4 bases, and 11 bases lay in between. The CDR3 contains 13 residues.

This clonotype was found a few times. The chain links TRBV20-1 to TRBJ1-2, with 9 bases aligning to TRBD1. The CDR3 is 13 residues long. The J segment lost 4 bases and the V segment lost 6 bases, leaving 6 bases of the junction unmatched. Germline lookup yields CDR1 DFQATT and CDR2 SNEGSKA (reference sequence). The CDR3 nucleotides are TGCAGTGCCCTAGGACAGGGGAGCTATGGCTACACCTTC. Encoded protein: CSALGQGSYGYTF.

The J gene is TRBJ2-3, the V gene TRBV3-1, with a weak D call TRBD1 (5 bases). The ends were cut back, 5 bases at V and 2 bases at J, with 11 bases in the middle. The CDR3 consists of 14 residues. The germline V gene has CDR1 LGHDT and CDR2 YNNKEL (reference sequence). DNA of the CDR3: TGTGCCAGCAGCTTTGACAGAAACACAGATACGCAGTATTTT. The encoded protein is CASSFDRNTDTQYF.

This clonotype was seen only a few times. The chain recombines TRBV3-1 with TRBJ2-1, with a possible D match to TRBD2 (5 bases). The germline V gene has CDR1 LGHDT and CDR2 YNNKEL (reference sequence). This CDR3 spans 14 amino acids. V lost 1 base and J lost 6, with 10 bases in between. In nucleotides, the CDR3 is TGTGCCAGCAGCCAAGTAGGAGCGGTCAATGAGCAGTTCTTC. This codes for CASSQVGAVNEQFF.

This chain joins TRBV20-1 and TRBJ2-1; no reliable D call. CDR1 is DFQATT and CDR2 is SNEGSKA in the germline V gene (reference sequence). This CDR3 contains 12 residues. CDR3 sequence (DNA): TGCAGCTTACCCCGATACCACAATGAGCAGTTCTTC. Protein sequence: CSLPRYHNEQFF.

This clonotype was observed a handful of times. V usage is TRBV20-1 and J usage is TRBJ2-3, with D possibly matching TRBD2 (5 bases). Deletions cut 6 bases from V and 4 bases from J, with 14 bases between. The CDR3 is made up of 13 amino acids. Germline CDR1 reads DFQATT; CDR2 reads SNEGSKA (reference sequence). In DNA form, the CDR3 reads TGCAGTGCGGGGAGCCTGGCGGCAGATACGCAGTATTTT. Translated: CSAGSLAADTQYF.

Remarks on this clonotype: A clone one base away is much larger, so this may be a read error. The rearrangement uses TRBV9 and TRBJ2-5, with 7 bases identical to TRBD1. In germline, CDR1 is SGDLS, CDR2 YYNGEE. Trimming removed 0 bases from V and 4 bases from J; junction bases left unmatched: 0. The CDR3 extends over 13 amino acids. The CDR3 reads CASSVDRGETQYF. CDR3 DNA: TGTGCCAGCAGCGTAGACAGGGGAGAGACCCAGTACTTC. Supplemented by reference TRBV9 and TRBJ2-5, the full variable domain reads DSGVTQTPKHLITATGQRVTLRCSPRSGDLSVYWYQQSLDQGLQFLIQYYNGEERAKGNILERFSAQQFPDLHSELNLSSLELGDSALYFCASSVDRGETQYFGPGTRLLVL.

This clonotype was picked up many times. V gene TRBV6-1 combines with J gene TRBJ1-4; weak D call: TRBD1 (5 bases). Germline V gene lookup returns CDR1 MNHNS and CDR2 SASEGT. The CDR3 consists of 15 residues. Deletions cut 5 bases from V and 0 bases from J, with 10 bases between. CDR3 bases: TGTGCCAGCAGTAAGGGGTCTGCAACTAATGAAAAACTGTTTTTT. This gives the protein CASSKGSATNEKLFF.

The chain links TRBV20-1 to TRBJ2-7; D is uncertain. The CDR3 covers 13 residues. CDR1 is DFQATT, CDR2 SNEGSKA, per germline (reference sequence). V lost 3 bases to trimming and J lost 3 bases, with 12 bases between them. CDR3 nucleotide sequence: TGCAGTGCTAGCGTCAACAATCGCTACGAGCAGTACTTC. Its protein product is CSASVNNRYEQYF.

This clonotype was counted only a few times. The CDR3 coding sequence is TGTGCCAGCAGCTTGATTCAAGCGGACACTGAAGCTTTCTTT. Amino acids: CASSLIQADTEAFF. The V call is TRBV7-6, the J call TRBJ1-1; D gene unclear. CDR1 and CDR2 (germline): SGHVS, FNYEAQ. V was pared by 3 bases and J by 3 bases, with 11 bases between. The CDR3 has 14 residues.

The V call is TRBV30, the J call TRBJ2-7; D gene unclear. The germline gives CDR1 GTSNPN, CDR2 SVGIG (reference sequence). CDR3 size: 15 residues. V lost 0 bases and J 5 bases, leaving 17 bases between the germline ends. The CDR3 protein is CAWSVPLIWSHEQYF. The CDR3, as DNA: TGTGCCTGGAGTGTACCTCTTATATGGTCCCACGAGCAGTACTTC.

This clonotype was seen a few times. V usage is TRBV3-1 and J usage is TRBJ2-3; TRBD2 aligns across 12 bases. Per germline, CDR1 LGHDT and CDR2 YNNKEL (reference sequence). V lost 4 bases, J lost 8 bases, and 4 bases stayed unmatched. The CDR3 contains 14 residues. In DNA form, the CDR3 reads TGTGCCAGCAGCCCGACTAGCGGGAGAGGTACGCAGTATTTT. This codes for CASSPTSGRGTQYF.

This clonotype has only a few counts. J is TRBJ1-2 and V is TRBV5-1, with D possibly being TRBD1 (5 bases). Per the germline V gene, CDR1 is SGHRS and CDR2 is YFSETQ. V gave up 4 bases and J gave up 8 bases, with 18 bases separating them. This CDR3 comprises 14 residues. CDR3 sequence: CASSPRGANIGYTF. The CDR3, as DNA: TGCGCCAGCAGCCCACGAGGGGCTAATATCGGCTACACCTTC.

The CDR3 here is CATSNRGHEQYF. As DNA, the CDR3 is TGTGCCACCAGCAACAGGGGCCACGAGCAGTACTTC. This chain connects TRBV15 to TRBJ2-7; 7 bases line up with TRBD1. This CDR3 is 12 amino acids long. The V gene end was trimmed by 4 bases and the J gene end by 5 bases; junction bases not matched to a gene: 2. Germline V gene data show CDR1 as LNHNV and CDR2 as YYDKDF (reference sequence).

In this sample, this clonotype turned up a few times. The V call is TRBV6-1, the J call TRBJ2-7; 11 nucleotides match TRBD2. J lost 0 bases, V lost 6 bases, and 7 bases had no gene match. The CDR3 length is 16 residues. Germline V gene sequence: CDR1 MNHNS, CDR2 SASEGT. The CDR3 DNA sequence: TGTGCCAGCAGCTCAATAGCGGGAGGGCACTCCTACGAGCAGTACTTC. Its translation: CASSSIAGGHSYEQYF.

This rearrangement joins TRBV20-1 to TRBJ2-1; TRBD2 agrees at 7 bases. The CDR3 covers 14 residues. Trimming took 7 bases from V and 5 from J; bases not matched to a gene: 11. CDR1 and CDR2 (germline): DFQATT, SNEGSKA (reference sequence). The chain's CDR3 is CSVQSLAYHNEQFF. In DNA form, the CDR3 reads TGCAGTGTCCAGTCACTAGCGTACCACAATGAGCAGTTCTTC.

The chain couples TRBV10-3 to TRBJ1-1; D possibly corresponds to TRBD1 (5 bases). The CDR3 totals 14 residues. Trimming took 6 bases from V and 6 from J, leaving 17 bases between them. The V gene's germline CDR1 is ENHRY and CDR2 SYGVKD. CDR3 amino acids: CAIRLDSLGAEAFF. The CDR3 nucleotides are TGTGCCATCAGACTAGACAGCTTGGGGGCTGAAGCTTTCTTT.